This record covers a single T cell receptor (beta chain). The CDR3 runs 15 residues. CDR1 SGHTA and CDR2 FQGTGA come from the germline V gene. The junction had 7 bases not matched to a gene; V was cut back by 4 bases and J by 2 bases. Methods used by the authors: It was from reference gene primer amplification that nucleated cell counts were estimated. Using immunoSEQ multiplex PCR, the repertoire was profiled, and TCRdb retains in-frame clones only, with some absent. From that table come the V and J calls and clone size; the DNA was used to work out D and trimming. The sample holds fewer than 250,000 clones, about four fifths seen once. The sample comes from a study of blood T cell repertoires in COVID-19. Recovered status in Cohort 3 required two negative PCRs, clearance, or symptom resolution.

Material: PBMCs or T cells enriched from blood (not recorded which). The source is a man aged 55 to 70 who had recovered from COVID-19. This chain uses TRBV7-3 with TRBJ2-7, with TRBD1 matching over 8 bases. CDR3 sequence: CASSYSGTGTYEQYF. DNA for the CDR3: TGTGCCAGCAGCTACTCCGGGACAGGCACCTACGAGCAGTACTTC.